Described below is a single T cell receptor (beta chain) sequence and its context. Libraries were prepared by immunoSEQ multiplex PCR; TCRdb keeps only in-frame clonotypes and omits some of them. The data contain fewer than 70,000 clones, roughly 87% of them singletons. The data stem from a study of blood T cell repertoires in COVID-19. Study in general: Samples representing acute and convalescent COVID-19 were sourced from the United States, Italy and Spain.

There are 15 residues in the CDR3. The V gene's germline CDR1 is SGDLS and CDR2 YYNGEE. Trimming left V 3 bases short and J 2 bases short, with 12 bases between. Input material: peripheral blood. The receptor comes from a man older than 75 with acute or convalescent COVID-19. The chain uses TRBV9 and TRBJ1-5, with a tentative D call TRBD1 (6 bases). CDR3 loop: CASSATGSGNQPQHF. DNA for the CDR3: TGTGCCAGCAGCGCTACAGGGTCGGGCAATCAGCCCCAGCATTTT.